The sequence of this T cell receptor (beta chain) was determined in a study of blood T cells in healthy people across ages. Study-wide points: Estimates drawn from one million T cells were deemed to understate diversity.

Using a J-beta primer mix together with a sample-barcoded 5' primer, a second PCR was run for about 7 to 12 cycles. TCRdb passed the 5' RACE reads through MiXCR, listing each CDR3 protein once. The sample has around 710,000 distinct CDR3 sequences; about 40% are singletons. Regarding this clonotype: Its specificity is unknown. This sequence may be a read error, since a much larger clone differs from it by one base. The CDR3 ends on some other residue instead of the conserved phenylalanine or tryptophan, so this is likely a read error.

This clonotype was sampled from a woman aged 55-75 years in good health. The sample comprised blood.

CDR3 sequence (DNA): TGTGCCAGCAGTCCTGGACAGGGGGCGTCAACAGGTGGCTACACCGTC. Translating it yields CASSPGQGASTGGYTV. The J gene is TRBJ1-2, the V gene TRBV12-3 or TRBV12-4; 11 bases align to TRBD1. This CDR3 has 16 residues. Germline trimming cut 5 bases from V and 7 bases from J; bases unmatched to any gene: 12.